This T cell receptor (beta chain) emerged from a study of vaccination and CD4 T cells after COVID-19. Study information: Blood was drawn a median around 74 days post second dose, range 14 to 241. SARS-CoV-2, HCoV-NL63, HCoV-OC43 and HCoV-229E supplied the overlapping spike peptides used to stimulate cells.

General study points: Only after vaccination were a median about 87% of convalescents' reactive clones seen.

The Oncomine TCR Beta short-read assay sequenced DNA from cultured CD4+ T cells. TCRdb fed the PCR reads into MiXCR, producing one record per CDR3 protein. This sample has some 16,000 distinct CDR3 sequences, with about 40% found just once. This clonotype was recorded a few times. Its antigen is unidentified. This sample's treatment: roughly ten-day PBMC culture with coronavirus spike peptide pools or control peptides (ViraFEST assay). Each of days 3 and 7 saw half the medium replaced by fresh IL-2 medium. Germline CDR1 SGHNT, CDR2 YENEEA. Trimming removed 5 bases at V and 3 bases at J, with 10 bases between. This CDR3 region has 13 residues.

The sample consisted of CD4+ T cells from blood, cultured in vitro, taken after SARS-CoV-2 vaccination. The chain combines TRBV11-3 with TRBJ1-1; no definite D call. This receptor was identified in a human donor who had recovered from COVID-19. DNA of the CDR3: TGTGCCAGCAGCCCCGTCCGGCACACTGAAGCTTTCTTT. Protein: CASSPVRHTEAFF.